Listed below are T cell receptor beta chains from one sample, sequenced in a study of blood T cell repertoires in COVID-19. Libraries were prepared by immunoSEQ multiplex PCR; TCRdb keeps only in-frame clonotypes and omits some of them. The sample lists 200,000 to 300,000 clones, 85% occurring once. Sequenced input: PBMCs or T cells enriched from blood (not recorded which). The receptor source for this set is a woman in her forties or fifties with acute COVID-19. Both conserved end residues are part of each CDR3. The order of the fields is D gene, CDR3 length, V gene, J gene, clone size, CDR3 protein, CDR3 DNA. The D gene is left open where the match is weak. The size entry is marked missing in some rows and otherwise reads once, few, many or a size class.

d_call: NA; cdr3_length: 15; v_call: TRBV6-5; j_call: TRBJ1-2; clone_size: NA; cdr3_aa: CASSYIGGTINGYTF; cdr3_nt: TGTGCCAGCAGTTATATTGGGGGGACGATTAATGGCTACACCTTC
d_call: NA; cdr3_length: 15; v_call: TRBV5-1; j_call: TRBJ1-1; clone_size: NA; cdr3_aa: CASSSLQGLNTEAFF; cdr3_nt: TGCGCCAGCAGCAGCCTCCAGGGTCTGAACACTGAAGCTTTCTTT
d_call: NA; cdr3_length: 13; v_call: TRBV11-2; j_call: TRBJ2-1; clone_size: NA; cdr3_aa: CASSLDHGNEQFF; cdr3_nt: TGTGCCAGCAGCTTAGATCACGGGAATGAGCAGTTCTTC
d_call: TRBD1; cdr3_length: 15; v_call: TRBV10-1; j_call: TRBJ1-5; clone_size: once; cdr3_aa: CASSEGTGYNQPQHF; cdr3_nt: TGCGCCAGCAGTGAAGGGACAGGGTACAATCAGCCCCAGCATTTT
d_call: TRBD2; cdr3_length: 15; v_call: TRBV5-4; j_call: TRBJ2-1; clone_size: NA; cdr3_aa: CASSLAQGLNNEQFF; cdr3_nt: TGTGCCAGCAGCTTGGCGCAGGGACTAAACAATGAGCAGTTCTTC
d_call: NA; cdr3_length: 14; v_call: TRBV7-9; j_call: TRBJ2-5; clone_size: few; cdr3_aa: CASSNDRLQETQYF; cdr3_nt: TGTGCCAGCAGCAACGACAGGCTCCAAGAGACCCAGTACTTC
d_call: NA; cdr3_length: 15; v_call: TRBV5-1; j_call: TRBJ1-1; clone_size: NA; cdr3_aa: CASSLGFAGGLEAFF; cdr3_nt: TGCGCCAGCAGCTTGGGATTTGCGGGGGGCCTTGAAGCTTTCTTT
d_call: NA; cdr3_length: 12; v_call: TRBV11-2; j_call: TRBJ1-1; clone_size: NA; cdr3_aa: CASSLGLKEAFF; cdr3_nt: TGTGCCAGCAGCTTAGGGCTCAAGGAAGCTTTCTTT
d_call: NA; cdr3_length: 14; v_call: TRBV19; j_call: TRBJ1-2; clone_size: NA; cdr3_aa: CASSYNQGSYGYTF; cdr3_nt: TGTGCCAGTAGTTATAATCAGGGATCCTATGGCTACACCTTC
d_call: NA; cdr3_length: 14; v_call: TRBV7-2; j_call: TRBJ2-5; clone_size: NA; cdr3_aa: CASSSGQLQETQYF; cdr3_nt: TGTGCCAGCAGCTCAGGACAGTTACAAGAGACCCAGTACTTC
d_call: TRBD1; cdr3_length: 14; v_call: TRBV2; j_call: TRBJ1-1; clone_size: NA; cdr3_aa: CASSIETGGTEAFF; cdr3_nt: TGTGCCAGCAGCATCGAGACAGGGGGCACTGAAGCTTTCTTT
d_call: NA; cdr3_length: 14; v_call: TRBV27; j_call: TRBJ2-5; clone_size: many; cdr3_aa: CASSFSRLQETQYF; cdr3_nt: TGTGCCAGCAGTTTTTCTCGACTCCAAGAGACCCAGTACTTC
d_call: NA; cdr3_length: 13; v_call: TRBV6-7; j_call: TRBJ1-1; clone_size: NA; cdr3_aa: CASSYPSHREAFF; cdr3_nt: TGTGCCAGCAGTTACCCGAGCCACAGGGAAGCTTTCTTT
d_call: NA; cdr3_length: 13; v_call: TRBV18; j_call: TRBJ2-1; clone_size: NA; cdr3_aa: CASSPPRGNEQFF; cdr3_nt: TGTGCCAGCTCACCGCCCAGGGGTAATGAGCAGTTCTTC
d_call: TRBD2; cdr3_length: 17; v_call: TRBV5-6; j_call: TRBJ2-4; clone_size: NA; cdr3_aa: CASSFGLAGVLGNIQYF; cdr3_nt: TGTGCCAGCAGCTTTGGTCTAGCGGGGGTCCTAGGGAACATTCAGTACTTC
d_call: TRBD1; cdr3_length: 14; v_call: TRBV7-2; j_call: TRBJ1-1; clone_size: few; cdr3_aa: CASSLIQGVTEAFF; cdr3_nt: TGTGCCAGCAGCTTAATACAGGGGGTCACTGAAGCTTTCTTT
d_call: TRBD1; cdr3_length: 13; v_call: TRBV4-2; j_call: TRBJ2-7; clone_size: NA; cdr3_aa: CASSQVGTDEQYF; cdr3_nt: TGTGCCAGCAGCCAAGTCGGGACAGACGAGCAGTACTTC
d_call: NA; cdr3_length: 15; v_call: TRBV5-1; j_call: TRBJ1-1; clone_size: NA; cdr3_aa: CASSPGILVNTEAFF; cdr3_nt: TGCGCCAGCAGCCCCGGGATCTTGGTGAACACTGAAGCTTTCTTT
d_call: NA; cdr3_length: 14; v_call: TRBV28; j_call: TRBJ1-2; clone_size: NA; cdr3_aa: CASSPPGKTYGYTF; cdr3_nt: TGTGCCAGCAGTCCCCCCGGGAAAACCTATGGCTACACCTTC
d_call: TRBD1; cdr3_length: 15; v_call: TRBV9; j_call: TRBJ2-1; clone_size: NA; cdr3_aa: CASSGRSGGNNEQFF; cdr3_nt: TGTGCCAGCAGTGGTAGGTCAGGGGGCAACAATGAGCAGTTCTTC
d_call: NA; cdr3_length: 14; v_call: TRBV7-2; j_call: TRBJ1-2; clone_size: NA; cdr3_aa: CASSFQGDTYGYTF; cdr3_nt: TGTGCCAGCAGCTTCCAGGGCGATACTTATGGCTACACCTTC
d_call: NA; cdr3_length: 14; v_call: TRBV9; j_call: TRBJ1-3; clone_size: NA; cdr3_aa: CASSVTRAGNTIYF; cdr3_nt: TGTGCCAGCAGCGTAACGCGCGCTGGAAACACCATATATTTT
d_call: NA; cdr3_length: 15; v_call: TRBV7-2; j_call: TRBJ1-2; clone_size: NA; cdr3_aa: CASSLPDSPTKGYTF; cdr3_nt: TGTGCCAGCAGCCTCCCGGACAGTCCAACTAAGGGCTACACCTTC
d_call: TRBD1; cdr3_length: 16; v_call: TRBV4-3; j_call: TRBJ2-2; clone_size: NA; cdr3_aa: CASSLGTGEFGGELFF; cdr3_nt: TGCGCCAGCAGCCTGGGGACAGGGGAGTTTGGGGGGGAGCTGTTTTTT
d_call: NA; cdr3_length: 14; v_call: TRBV6-5; j_call: TRBJ1-2; clone_size: NA; cdr3_aa: CASRTGIVSYGYTF; cdr3_nt: TGTGCCAGCCGAACAGGGATCGTAAGCTATGGCTACACCTTC
d_call: NA; cdr3_length: 15; v_call: TRBV27; j_call: TRBJ2-7; clone_size: NA; cdr3_aa: CASSLSPGKGYEQYF; cdr3_nt: TGTGCCAGCAGTTTATCGCCAGGTAAAGGCTACGAGCAGTACTTC
d_call: TRBD1; cdr3_length: 14; v_call: TRBV7-2; j_call: TRBJ2-7; clone_size: few; cdr3_aa: CASSSGQPPYEQYF; cdr3_nt: TGTGCCAGCAGCTCGGGACAGCCCCCCTACGAGCAGTACTTC
d_call: TRBD2; cdr3_length: 18; v_call: TRBV7-6; j_call: TRBJ2-3; clone_size: once; cdr3_aa: CASSLGASGGAGTDTQYF; cdr3_nt: TGTGCCAGCAGCTTAGGAGCTAGCGGGGGGGCCGGCACAGATACGCAGTATTTT
d_call: TRBD1; cdr3_length: 16; v_call: TRBV27; j_call: TRBJ2-3; clone_size: NA; cdr3_aa: CASSKLRDRNTDTQYF; cdr3_nt: TGTGCCAGCAGCAAACTCCGGGACAGAAACACAGATACGCAGTATTTT
d_call: NA; cdr3_length: 16; v_call: TRBV4-3; j_call: TRBJ1-2; clone_size: few; cdr3_aa: CASSQSSFAGRHGYTF; cdr3_nt: TGCGCCAGCAGCCAAAGCTCGTTTGCAGGAAGACATGGCTACACCTTC
d_call: TRBD1; cdr3_length: 16; v_call: TRBV29-1; j_call: TRBJ1-1; clone_size: once; cdr3_aa: CSVVPTAGTVLTEAFF; cdr3_nt: TGCAGCGTTGTCCCGACCGCCGGGACAGTCCTCACTGAAGCTTTCTTT
d_call: NA; cdr3_length: 14; v_call: TRBV19; j_call: TRBJ2-1; clone_size: once; cdr3_aa: CASSPHYRNNEQFF; cdr3_nt: TGTGCCAGTAGTCCCCACTACAGGAACAATGAGCAGTTCTTC
d_call: NA; cdr3_length: 13; v_call: TRBV6-1; j_call: TRBJ1-2; clone_size: NA; cdr3_aa: CASSERELRGYTF; cdr3_nt: TGTGCCAGCAGTGAACGGGAGCTTCGGGGCTACACCTTC
d_call: NA; cdr3_length: 17; v_call: TRBV27; j_call: TRBJ2-3; clone_size: NA; cdr3_aa: CASSSRPSGSPTDTQYF; cdr3_nt: TGTGCCAGCAGTTCTAGGCCGTCCGGCAGCCCCACAGATACGCAGTATTTT